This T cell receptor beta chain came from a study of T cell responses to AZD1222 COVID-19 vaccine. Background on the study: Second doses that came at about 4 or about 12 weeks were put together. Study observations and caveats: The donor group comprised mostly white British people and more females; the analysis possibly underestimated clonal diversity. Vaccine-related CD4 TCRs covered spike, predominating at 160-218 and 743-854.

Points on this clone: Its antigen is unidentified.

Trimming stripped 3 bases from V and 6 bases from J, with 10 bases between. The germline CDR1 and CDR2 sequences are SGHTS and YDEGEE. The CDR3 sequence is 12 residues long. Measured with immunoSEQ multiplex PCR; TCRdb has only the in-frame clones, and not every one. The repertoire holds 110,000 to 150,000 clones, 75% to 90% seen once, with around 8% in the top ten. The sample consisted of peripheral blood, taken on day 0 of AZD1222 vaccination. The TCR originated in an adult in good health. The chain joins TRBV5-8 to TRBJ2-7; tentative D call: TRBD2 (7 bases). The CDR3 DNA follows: TGTGCCAGCAGCTGGGGGGGGCTCGAGCAGTACTTC. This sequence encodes CASSWGGLEQYF.